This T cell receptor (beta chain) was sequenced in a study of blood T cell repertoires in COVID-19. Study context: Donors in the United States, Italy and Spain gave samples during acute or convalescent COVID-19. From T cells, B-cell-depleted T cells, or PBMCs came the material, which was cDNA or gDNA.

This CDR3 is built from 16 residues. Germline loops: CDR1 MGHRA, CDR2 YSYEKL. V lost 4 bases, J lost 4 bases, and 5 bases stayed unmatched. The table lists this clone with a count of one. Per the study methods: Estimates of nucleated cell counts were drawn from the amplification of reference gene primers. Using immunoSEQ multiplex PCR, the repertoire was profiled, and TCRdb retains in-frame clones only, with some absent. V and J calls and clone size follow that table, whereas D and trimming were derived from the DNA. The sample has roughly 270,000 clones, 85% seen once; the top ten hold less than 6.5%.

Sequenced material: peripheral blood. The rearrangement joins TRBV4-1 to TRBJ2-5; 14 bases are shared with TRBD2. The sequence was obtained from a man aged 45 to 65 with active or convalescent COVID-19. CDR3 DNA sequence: TGCGCCAGCAGCCCAAGAGGACTAGCGGGAGGAGAGACCCAGTACTTC. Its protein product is CASSPRGLAGGETQYF.